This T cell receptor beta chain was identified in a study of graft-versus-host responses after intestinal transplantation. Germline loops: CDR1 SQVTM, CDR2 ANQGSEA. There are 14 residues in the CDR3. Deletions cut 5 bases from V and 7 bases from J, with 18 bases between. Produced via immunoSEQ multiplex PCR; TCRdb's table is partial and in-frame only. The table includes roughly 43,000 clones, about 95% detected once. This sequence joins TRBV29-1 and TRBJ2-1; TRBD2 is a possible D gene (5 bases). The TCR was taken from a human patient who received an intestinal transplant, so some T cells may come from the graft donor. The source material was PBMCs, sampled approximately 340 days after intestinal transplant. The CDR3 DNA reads TGCAGCGTTTCTGTCCTTGGGGAGTGGAATGAGCAGTTCTTC. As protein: CSVSVLGEWNEQFF.